One sample yielded the 13 T cell receptor beta chains listed below, sequenced in a study of blood T cell repertoires in COVID-19. The assay was immunoSEQ multiplex PCR, and TCRdb's table has in-frame clones only and misses some. The sample contains hundreds of thousands of clones, roughly 86% of which appear only once. Specimen: peripheral blood. The receptors were sampled from a man between 70 and 80 years old with acute or convalescent COVID-19.

The chain employs TRBV18 and TRBJ2-1; TRBD2 might be the D (6 bases). With 3 bases removed from V and 5 bases from J, the gap between germline ends came to 11 bases. The CDR3 spans 14 residues. Germline loops: CDR1 KGHSH, CDR2 LQKENI. CDR3 sequence reads: CASSPTGTDNEQFF. CDR3 nucleotide sequence: TGTGCCAGCTCACCGACCGGGACTGACAATGAGCAGTTCTTC.

This rearrangement joins TRBV27 to TRBJ1-2; D might be TRBD1 (5 bases). Per the germline V gene, CDR1 is MNHEY and CDR2 is SMNVEV (reference sequence). Trimming took off 3 bases at V and 3 bases at J, with 8 bases between the two ends. The length of the CDR3 is 13 residues. The CDR3 region is CASSLGGDYGYTF. CDR3 nucleotide sequence: TGTGCCAGCAGTTTGGGGGGGGACTATGGCTACACCTTC.

The rearrangement joins TRBV27 to TRBJ1-4, with 9 bases matching TRBD1. The trim removed 2 bases at V and 8 bases at J, leaving 9 bases unmatched. Germline V lookup: CDR1 MNHEY, CDR2 SMNVEV (reference sequence). This CDR3 has 16 residues. CDR3 sequence (DNA): TGTGCCAGCAGTTTAGCCGGGACAGGGACCGGGGAAAAACTGTTTTTT. Protein product: CASSLAGTGTGEKLFF.

The V call is TRBV19, the J call TRBJ1-1, with 7 bases identical to TRBD1. The CDR3 extends over 15 amino acids. V was pared by 3 bases and J by 2 bases, with 6 bases of the junction left unmatched. Germline lookup yields CDR1 LNHDA and CDR2 SQIVND (reference sequence). The CDR3 sequence is CASSIGDRANTEAFF. Here the CDR3 DNA reads TGTGCCAGTAGTATTGGGGACAGAGCTAACACTGAAGCTTTCTTT.

Regarding this clone: Other DNA sequences in this sample translate to the same CDR3. The chain joins TRBV6-5 to TRBJ1-1, with TRBD1 as a possible D gene (6 bases). Between the trimmed V and J ends, which lost 4 bases and 5 bases, there was a span of 14 bases. Germline V gene sequence: CDR1 MNHEY, CDR2 SVGAGI. The CDR3 extends over 14 amino acids. CDR3 amino acids: CASSFRGRGTEAFF. DNA of the CDR3: TGTGCCAGCAGTTTTCGGGGGCGGGGGACTGAAGCTTTCTTT.

The V gene is TRBV29-1, the J gene TRBJ2-1, with TRBD2 identical over 8 bases. The CDR3 contains 14 residues. From germline, CDR1 is SQVTM and CDR2 ANQGSEA. Trimming took 7 bases from V and 4 from J; bases not matched to a gene: 9. The CDR3 spells CSGKAGALYNEQFF. CDR3 in DNA: TGCAGCGGTAAAGCGGGGGCCCTTTACAATGAGCAGTTCTTC.

V and J are TRBV5-1 and TRBJ1-2, with TRBD1 as a possible D gene (6 bases). The germline CDR1 and CDR2 sequences are SGHRS and YFSETQ. The length of the CDR3 is 15 residues. V shed 4 bases and J shed 2 bases, with 15 bases lying between them. CDR3 sequence: CASSPLHGQNYGYTF. As DNA, the CDR3 is TGCGCCAGCAGCCCCCTCCACGGACAGAACTATGGCTACACCTTC.

The chain uses TRBV7-2 and TRBJ2-7; TRBD2 matches 8 bases. The J segment lost 2 bases and the V segment lost 6 bases, leaving 6 bases of the junction unmatched. This CDR3 has 14 residues. Germline values: CDR1 SGHTA, CDR2 FQGNSA. The CDR3 sequence is CASRLTSGTYEQYF. DNA for the CDR3: TGTGCCAGCAGGCTCACTAGCGGAACCTACGAGCAGTACTTC.

The chain carries TRBV30 and TRBJ1-2; D might be TRBD1 (6 bases). The CDR3 is made up of 13 amino acids. Trimming cost V 6 bases and J 0 bases, with 11 bases left between them. Germline CDR1 and CDR2: GTSNPN and SVGIG (reference sequence). The DNA of the CDR3 is TGTGCCTGTTCGGACAGAGCTAACTATGGCTACACCTTC. It translates to CACSDRANYGYTF.

This clone was detected only once. The rearrangement uses TRBV10-1 and TRBJ2-7; D uncertain. The germline CDR1 and CDR2 sequences are WNHNN and SYGVQD (reference sequence). Trimming pared 8 bases from V and 6 bases from J, leaving 17 bases between. The CDR3 has 13 residues. DNA of the CDR3: TGCGCCAGCGTTTCAACCTCTTGGGCCGAGCAGTACTTC. This codes for CASVSTSWAEQYF.

In its sample, this clone was seen a few times. The chain has TRBV25-1 and TRBJ1-6; D perhaps matches TRBD1 (5 bases). The V gene's germline CDR1 is MGHDK and CDR2 SYGVNS. The V end lost 7 bases, the J end lost 6 bases, and 13 bases lay between the germline ends. The CDR3 sequence is 14 residues long. The CDR3 sequence: CASKWGDFNSPLHF. The CDR3, as DNA: TGTGCCAGCAAATGGGGGGACTTTAATTCACCCCTCCACTTT.

The J gene is TRBJ1-1, the V gene TRBV28, with D unclear. The CDR3 contains 10 residues. The V gene lost 11 bases and the J gene lost 1 base, with 5 bases spanning the gap. CDR1 and CDR2 from the germline V gene are MDHEN and SYDVKM. CDR3 region: CAVGNTEAFF. The CDR3 coding sequence is TGTGCCGTCGGGAACACTGAAGCTTTCTTT. Full variable domain (remainder filled in from reference TRBV28 and TRBJ1-1): DVKVTQSSRYLVKRTGEKVFLECVQDMDHENMFWYRQDPGLGLRLIYFSYDVKMKEKGDIPEGYSVSREKKERFSLILESASTNQTSMYLCAVGNTEAFFGQGTRLTVV.

The chain carries TRBV12-3 or TRBV12-4 and TRBJ1-2, with D maybe TRBD1 (6 bases). V gave up 3 bases and J gave up 6 bases, with 11 bases separating them. This CDR3 spans 13 amino acids. The CDR3 is CASSLRRGNGYTF. In DNA form, the CDR3 reads TGTGCCAGCAGTTTGCGCAGGGGAAATGGCTACACCTTC.